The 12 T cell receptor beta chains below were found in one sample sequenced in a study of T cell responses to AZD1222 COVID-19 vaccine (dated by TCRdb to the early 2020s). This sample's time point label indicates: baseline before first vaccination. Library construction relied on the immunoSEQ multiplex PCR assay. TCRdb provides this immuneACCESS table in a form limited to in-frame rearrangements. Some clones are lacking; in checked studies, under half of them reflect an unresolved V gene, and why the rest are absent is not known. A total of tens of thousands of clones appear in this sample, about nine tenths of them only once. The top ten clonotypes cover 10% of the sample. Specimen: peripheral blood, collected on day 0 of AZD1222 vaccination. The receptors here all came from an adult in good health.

CDR3 in amino acids: CASSSLQTSNEKLFF. CDR3 nucleotide sequence: TGTGCCAGCAGCTCCCTGCAGACTTCTAATGAAAAACTGTTTTTT. The rearrangement uses TRBV13 and TRBJ1-4; D is unclear. V gave up 4 bases and J gave up 3 bases, with 12 bases separating them. The CDR3 is made up of 15 amino acids. Germline-derived CDR1 and CDR2 are PRHDT and FYEKMQ (reference sequence).

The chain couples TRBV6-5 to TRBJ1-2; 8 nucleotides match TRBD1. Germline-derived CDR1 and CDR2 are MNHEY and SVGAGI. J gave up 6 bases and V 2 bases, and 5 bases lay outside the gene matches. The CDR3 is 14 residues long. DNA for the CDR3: TGTGCCAGCAGTTACCGGGACAGGACAAATGGCTACACCTTC. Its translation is CASSYRDRTNGYTF.

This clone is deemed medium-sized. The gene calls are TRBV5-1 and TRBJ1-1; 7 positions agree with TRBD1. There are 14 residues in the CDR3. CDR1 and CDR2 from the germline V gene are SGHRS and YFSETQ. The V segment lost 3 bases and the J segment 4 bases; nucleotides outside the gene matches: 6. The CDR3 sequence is CASSSIQGSTEAFF. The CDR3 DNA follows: TGCGCCAGCAGCTCGATACAGGGGAGCACTGAAGCTTTCTTT.

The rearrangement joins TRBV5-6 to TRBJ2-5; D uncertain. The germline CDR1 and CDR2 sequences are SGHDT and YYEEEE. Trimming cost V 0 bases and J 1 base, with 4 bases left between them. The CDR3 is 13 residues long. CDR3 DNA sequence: TGTGCCAGCAGCTTGGGGACCCAAGAGACCCAGTACTTC. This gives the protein CASSLGTQETQYF.

The DNA for the CDR3 is TGCAGCGTTGTCGGCAGGGGACCCTACGAGCAGTACTTC. Translation: CSVVGRGPYEQYF. The chain links TRBV29-1 to TRBJ2-7, with D possibly being TRBD1 (6 bases). Germline assignment: CDR1 SQVTM and CDR2 ANQGSEA. This CDR3 contains 13 residues. The ends were cut back, 4 bases at V and 2 bases at J, with 12 bases in the middle.

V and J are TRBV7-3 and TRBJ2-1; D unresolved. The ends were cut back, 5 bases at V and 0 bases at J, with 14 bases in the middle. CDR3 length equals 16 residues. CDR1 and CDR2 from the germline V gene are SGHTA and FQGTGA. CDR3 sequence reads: CASSASLLVSYNEQFF. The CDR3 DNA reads TGTGCCAGCAGCGCCTCATTACTTGTCTCCTACAATGAGCAGTTCTTC.

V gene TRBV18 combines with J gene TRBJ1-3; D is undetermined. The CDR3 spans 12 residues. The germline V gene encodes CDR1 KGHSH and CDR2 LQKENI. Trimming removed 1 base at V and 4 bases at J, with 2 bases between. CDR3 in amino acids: CASSPRGNTIYF. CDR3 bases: TGTGCCAGCTCACCACGCGGAAACACCATATATTTT.

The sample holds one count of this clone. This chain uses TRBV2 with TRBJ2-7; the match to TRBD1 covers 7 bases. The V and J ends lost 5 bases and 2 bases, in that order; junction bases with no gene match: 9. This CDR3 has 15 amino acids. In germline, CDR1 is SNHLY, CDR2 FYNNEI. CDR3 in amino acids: CASSPTGTAAYEQYF. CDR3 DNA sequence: TGTGCCAGCAGTCCTACGGGGACAGCCGCCTACGAGCAGTACTTC.

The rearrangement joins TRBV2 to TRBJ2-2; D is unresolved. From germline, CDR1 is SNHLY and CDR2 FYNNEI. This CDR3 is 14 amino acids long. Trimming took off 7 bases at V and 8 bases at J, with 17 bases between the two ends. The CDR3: CASKLDGLMGELFF. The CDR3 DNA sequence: TGTGCCAGCAAATTGGACGGGCTGATGGGGGAGCTGTTTTTT.

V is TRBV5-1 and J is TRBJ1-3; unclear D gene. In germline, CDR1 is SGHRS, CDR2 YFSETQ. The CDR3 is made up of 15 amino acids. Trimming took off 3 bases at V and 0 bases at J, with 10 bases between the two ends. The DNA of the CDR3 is TGCGCCAGCAGCTCCGACTTGGGCTCTGGAAACACCATATATTTT. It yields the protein CASSSDLGSGNTIYF.

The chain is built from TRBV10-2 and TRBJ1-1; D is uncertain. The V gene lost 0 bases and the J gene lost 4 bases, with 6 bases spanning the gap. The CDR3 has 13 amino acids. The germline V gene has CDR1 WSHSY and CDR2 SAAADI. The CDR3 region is CASSESQVTEAFF. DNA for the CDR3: TGCGCCAGCAGTGAGTCGCAGGTCACTGAAGCTTTCTTT.

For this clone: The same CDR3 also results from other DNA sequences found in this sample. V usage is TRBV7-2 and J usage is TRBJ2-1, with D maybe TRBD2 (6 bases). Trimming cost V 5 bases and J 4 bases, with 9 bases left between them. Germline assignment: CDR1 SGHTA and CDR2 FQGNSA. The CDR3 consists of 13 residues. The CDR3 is CASSRDFYNEQFF. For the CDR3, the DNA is TGTGCCAGCAGCCGGGACTTTTACAATGAGCAGTTCTTC.